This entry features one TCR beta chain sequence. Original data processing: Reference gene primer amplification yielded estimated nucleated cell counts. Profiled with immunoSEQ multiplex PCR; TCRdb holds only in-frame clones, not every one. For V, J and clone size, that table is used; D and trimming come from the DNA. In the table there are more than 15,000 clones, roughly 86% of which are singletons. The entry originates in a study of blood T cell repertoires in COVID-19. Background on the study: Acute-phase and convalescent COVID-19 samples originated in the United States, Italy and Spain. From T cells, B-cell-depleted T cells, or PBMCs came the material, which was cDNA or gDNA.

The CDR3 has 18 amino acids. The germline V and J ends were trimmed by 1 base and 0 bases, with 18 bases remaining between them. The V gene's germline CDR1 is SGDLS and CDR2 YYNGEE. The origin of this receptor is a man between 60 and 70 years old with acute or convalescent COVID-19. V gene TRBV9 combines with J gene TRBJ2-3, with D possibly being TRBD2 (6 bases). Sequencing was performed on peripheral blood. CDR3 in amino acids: CASSVQHGSGYSTDTQYF. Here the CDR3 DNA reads TGTGCCAGCAGCGTACAGCATGGTAGCGGATATAGCACAGATACGCAGTATTTT.